The 11 T cell receptor beta chains given below trace back to one sample, sequenced in a study of response to subunit inactivated influenza vaccine (dated by TCRdb to the late 2010s). The library was obtained by RT-PCR. TCRdb names Illumina HiSeq 2500 as the instrument used. TCRdb passed the public sequencing reads through fastp at Q25 and MiXCR, retaining productive beta sequences. Every entry covers one CDR3 protein and lists the most common genes and DNA from its rows. This sample holds about 780,000 distinct CDR3 sequences; about 18% were observed only once. The top ten clones comprise under 13% of the sample. The material sequenced was PBMCs from blood, taken about 5 days after vaccination. These receptor sequences come from a man aged 45-65 years who received an inactivated influenza vaccine. Donor details come from another sample of the same person, matched by shared clones.

The chain links TRBV9 to TRBJ2-3, with unresolved D. Between the trimmed V and J ends, which lost 4 bases and 4 bases, there was a span of 13 bases. CDR1 SGDLS and CDR2 YYNGEE come from the germline V gene. CDR3 length: 14 residues. The CDR3 DNA follows: TGTGCCAGCAGCTCGGCTTCGGTTCCAGATACGCAGTATTTT. It translates to CASSSASVPDTQYF.

The V and J genes are TRBV24-1 and TRBJ2-1; 10 positions match TRBD1. The CDR3 sequence is 16 residues long. Germline CDR1 and CDR2: KGHDR and SFDVKD. After removal of 4 bases from V and 1 base from J, the junction contained 3 bases not matched to a gene. CDR3 nucleotides: TGTGCCACCAGTGAACAGGGACAGGGGTCCTACAATGAGCAGTTCTTC. Translated, it gives CATSEQGQGSYNEQFF.

The gene calls are TRBV6-2 or TRBV6-3 and TRBJ2-5, with 12 bases matching TRBD2. The length of the CDR3 is 14 residues. CDR1 and CDR2 (germline): MNHEY, SVGEGT. V lost 8 bases to trimming and J lost 5 bases; unmatched junction nucleotides: 6. For the CDR3, the DNA is TGTGCCAGCGGAAGGCTAGCGGGGGGGGAGACCCAGTACTTC. It translates to CASGRLAGGETQYF.

In this sample, this clonotype turned up a few times. The chain recombines TRBV24-1 with TRBJ2-3; D unresolved. Germline-derived CDR1 and CDR2 are KGHDR and SFDVKD. Trimming took off 1 base at V and 2 bases at J, with 9 bases between the two ends. CDR3 length: 15 residues. CDR3 loop: CATSDFSESTDTQYF. DNA for the CDR3: TGTGCCACCAGTGATTTTTCAGAATCCACAGATACGCAGTATTTT.

The chain links TRBV6-2 or TRBV6-3 to TRBJ1-1; 10 positions agree with TRBD1. The ends lost 1 base at V and 6 bases at J; junction bases unmatched: 8. Germline CDR1 and CDR2: MNHEY and SVGEGT. The CDR3 is 16 amino acids. The CDR3 DNA sequence: TGTGCCAGCAGTTACTACTACGGGACAGGGGCGTCTGAAGCTTTCTTT. Translation: CASSYYYGTGASEAFF.

The chain employs TRBV11-1 and TRBJ2-2; possible D gene TRBD2, 6 bases. Trimming cost V 0 bases and J 0 bases, with 17 bases left between them. The germline gives CDR1 SGHAT, CDR2 FQDESV (reference sequence). The CDR3 runs 19 residues. The CDR3 DNA follows: TGTGCCAGCAGCTTAGCAGGATGGAGGGACTTCCCGAACACCGGGGAGCTGTTTTTT. Translating it yields CASSLAGWRDFPNTGELFF.

V usage is TRBV28 and J usage is TRBJ2-5; D not certain. The germline V gene has CDR1 MDHEN and CDR2 SYDVKM. V lost 1 base to trimming and J lost 2 bases, with 8 bases between them. The CDR3 runs to 14 residues. CDR3 DNA sequence: TGTGCCAGCAGTTTATTAAGCCCTCAAGAGACCCAGTACTTC. Translation gives CASSLLSPQETQYF.

The chain has TRBV10-3 and TRBJ2-3; 14 bases map to TRBD2. V shed 2 bases, J shed 6 bases, and the junction held 13 bases outside the gene matches. Germline V gives CDR1 ENHRY, CDR2 SYGVKD. The CDR3 extends over 19 amino acids. The CDR3 loop reads CAISERFGGLAGGRDTQYF. The CDR3 nucleotides read TGTGCCATCAGTGAGAGATTCGGAGGACTAGCGGGGGGCCGGGATACGCAGTATTTT.

This clonotype has just a few counts. This sequence joins TRBV11-2 and TRBJ2-3; the D gene is possibly TRBD1 (6 bases). CDR1 is SGHAT, CDR2 FQNNGV, per germline. This CDR3 is built from 15 residues. The germline V and J ends were trimmed by 5 bases and 1 base, with 13 bases remaining between them. The CDR3 region is CASSAQGTGTDTQYF. CDR3 DNA sequence: TGTGCCAGCAGCGCGCAGGGGACCGGCACAGATACGCAGTATTTT.

This clonotype turned up a few times. V gene TRBV7-9 combines with J gene TRBJ2-3; 9 bases agree with TRBD2. Trimming cost V 2 bases and J 1 base; bases outside gene matches: 4. Germline CDR1 and CDR2: SEHNR and FQNEAQ (reference sequence). This CDR3 comprises 16 residues. The CDR3 region has the DNA TGTGCCAGCAGCTTAATAGCGGGAGCCGGCACAGATACGCAGTATTTT. Amino acid sequence: CASSLIAGAGTDTQYF.

The table lists this clonotype with a few counts. The chain recombines TRBV29-1 with TRBJ2-2; D ambiguous. Germline CDR1 SQVTM, CDR2 ANQGSEA. CDR3 length: 12 residues. V was cut by 7 bases and J by 1 base, with 7 bases left in between. The CDR3 sequence: CSAEENTGELFF. The CDR3 DNA follows: TGCAGCGCCGAAGAGAACACCGGGGAGCTGTTTTTT.